A selection of T cell receptor beta chains follows, all from one sample in a study of T cells in Graves' hyperthyroidism and ophthalmopathy. TCRdb called the multiplex PCR reads again in MiXCR, with one record for every CDR3 protein. The sample shows about 760,000 distinct CDR3 sequences, around 40% of them seen only once. Sequencing input: blood. The source of these receptors is a woman in her thirties or forties with Graves' hyperthyroidism. The CDR3 runs from the conserved cysteine through the conserved F or W. Each record gives: D gene, V gene, J gene, clone size, CDR3 protein, CDR3 DNA. D genes are given only for firm matches. Rows give clone size only sometimes, using once, few, many, or a class for an expanded clone.

NA	TRBV20-1	TRBJ1-1	few	CSADGQGLFSTEAFF	TGCAGTGCCGACGGCCAGGGACTTTTTAGCACTGAAGCTTTCTTT
NA	TRBV11-2	TRBJ1-1	NA	CASSLSYPTEAFF	TGTGCCAGCAGCTTGTCTTACCCGACTGAAGCTTTCTTT
TRBD1	TRBV24-1	TRBJ1-2	many	CATSDRRTGIGYTF	TGTGCCACCAGTGATCGACGGACAGGCATTGGCTACACCTTC
NA	TRBV19	TRBJ1-1	few	CASSIRGMRQVGAFF	TGTGCCAGTAGTATAAGAGGCATGAGGCAAGTAGGTGCTTTCTTT
NA	TRBV7-9	TRBJ2-5	many	CASSRGRIGETQYF	TGTGCCAGCAGCCGTGGACGGATAGGGGAGACCCAGTACTTC
NA	TRBV19	TRBJ1-5	many	CASSIDSGWNQPQHF	TGTGCCAGTAGTATTGACAGTGGGTGGAATCAGCCCCAGCATTTT
TRBD2	TRBV24-1	TRBJ2-2	NA	CATSGVSGGSGELFF	TGTGCCACCAGTGGTGTTAGCGGGGGCTCCGGGGAGCTGTTTTTT
TRBD2	TRBV5-6	TRBJ2-5	many	CASSLAGGDEKTQYF	TGTGCCAGCAGCTTAGCGGGAGGGGATGAGAAAACCCAGTACTTC
NA	TRBV6-1	TRBJ1-2	many	CASRYREYYGYTF	TGTGCCAGCAGGTACAGGGAGTACTATGGCTACACCTTC
TRBD2	TRBV12-3/TRBV12-4	TRBJ2-5	few	CASSLGGRAPFGETQYF	TGTGCCAGCAGTTTAGGCGGGAGGGCCCCCTTCGGGGAGACCCAGTACTTC
NA	TRBV11-2	TRBJ1-1	NA	CASSLVGKAAWDTEAFF	TGTGCCAGCAGCTTAGTGGGGAAGGCGGCCTGGGACACTGAAGCTTTCTTT
NA	TRBV7-9	TRBJ2-7	many	CASSLTAGVRYEQYF	TGTGCCAGCAGCCTCACCGCAGGGGTTCGCTACGAGCAGTACTTC
TRBD1	TRBV14	TRBJ1-4	NA	CASSRMTGAWEKLFF	TGTGCCAGCAGCCGAATGACAGGGGCATGGGAAAAACTGTTTTTT
NA	TRBV5-6	TRBJ1-5	NA	CASSHNNNQPQHF	TGTGCCAGCAGCCACAACAATAATCAGCCCCAGCATTTT
NA	TRBV7-7	TRBJ1-1	many	CASSQNDGTEAFF	TGTGCTAGCAGCCAAAATGACGGCACTGAAGCTTTCTTT
NA	TRBV6-6	TRBJ1-1	few	CASTSTAGDSEAFF	TGTGCCAGCACGTCTACAGCCGGGGACTCAGAAGCTTTCTTT
NA	TRBV14	TRBJ1-4	few	CASSQEGGTLREKLFF	TGTGCCAGCAGCCAAGAAGGTGGAACCCTGAGAGAAAAACTGTTTTTT
TRBD1	TRBV10-3	TRBJ1-2	many	CAISRDRANYGYTF	TGTGCCATCAGTCGGGACAGAGCTAACTATGGCTACACCTTC
NA	TRBV7-9	TRBJ1-2	NA	CASRAGLLYGYTF	TGTGCCAGCAGGGCGGGACTGCTATATGGCTACACCTTC
NA	TRBV7-9	TRBJ2-6	NA	CASSSQLSGANVLTF	TGTGCCAGCAGCTCTCAGCTCTCTGGGGCCAACGTCCTGACTTTC
TRBD1	TRBV6-5	TRBJ1-5	many	CASRVGTANSNQPQHF	TGTGCCAGCAGGGTGGGGACAGCGAATAGCAATCAGCCCCAGCATTTT
TRBD1	TRBV11-1	TRBJ1-2	few	CASSHYSSTGQGIGYTF	TGTGCCAGCAGCCATTACTCAAGCACCGGACAGGGTATTGGCTACACCTTC
NA	TRBV12-3/TRBV12-4	TRBJ1-4	many	CASSFAEKLFF	TGTGCCAGCAGTTTCGCGGAAAAACTGTTTTTT
NA	TRBV19	TRBJ1-5	many	CASNPHRVSNQPQHF	TGTGCCAGTAACCCCCACAGGGTGAGCAATCAGCCCCAGCATTTT
NA	TRBV24-1	TRBJ2-6	NA	CASEDTGANVLTF	TGTGCCAGTGAGGACACAGGGGCCAACGTCCTGACTTTC
NA	TRBV5-1	TRBJ1-2	many	CASSFGGEGPYGYTF	TGCGCCAGCAGCTTCGGCGGGGAAGGGCCCTATGGCTACACCTTC
NA	TRBV6-2/TRBV6-3	TRBJ2-7	few	CATQGSYEQYF	TGTGCCACCCAGGGTTCCTACGAGCAGTACTTC
NA	TRBV20-1	TRBJ1-4	NA	CSARPPGAGEKLFF	TGCAGTGCTAGACCCCCGGGGGCTGGAGAAAAACTGTTTTTT
NA	TRBV5-5	TRBJ1-2	NA	CASSLVLSSGSAGYTF	TGTGCCAGCAGCTTGGTGCTTAGTTCGGGGTCAGCGGGCTACACCTTC
NA	TRBV27	TRBJ1-2	few	CASSFRGGNGYTF	TGTGCCAGCAGTTTTAGGGGAGGGAATGGCTACACCTTC
NA	TRBV9	TRBJ1-2	many	CASSVAPGRSGYTF	TGTGCCAGCAGCGTGGCCCCAGGGCGGAGCGGCTACACCTTC
NA	TRBV29-1	TRBJ1-4	NA	CSSFNSTHNEKLFF	TGCAGCAGTTTCAACAGTACCCATAATGAAAAACTGTTTTTT
TRBD2	TRBV13	TRBJ2-5	few	CASSASRISGRGPWGTQYF	TGTGCCAGCAGCGCATCCCGTATTAGCGGGAGGGGACCCTGGGGGACCCAGTACTTC
NA	TRBV19	TRBJ1-1	many	CASSIWGESTEAFF	TGTGCCAGTAGTATTTGGGGTGAGAGCACTGAAGCTTTCTTT
NA	TRBV25-1	TRBJ1-4	once	CASILQGQANEKLFF	TGTGCCAGCATACTCCAGGGGCAAGCTAATGAAAAACTGTTTTTT
NA	TRBV10-3	TRBJ2-7	NA	CASSVSVFYEQYF	TGTGCCAGCAGTGTATCTGTCTTCTACGAGCAGTACTTC
NA	TRBV20-1	TRBJ2-7	NA	CSARGVESYEQYF	TGCAGTGCTAGAGGGGTAGAGTCCTACGAGCAGTACTTC
NA	TRBV4-3	TRBJ2-2	few	CASTTTLSRLNTGELFF	TGCGCCAGCACCACTACCCTATCCAGACTGAACACCGGGGAGCTGTTTTTT
TRBD1	TRBV25-1	TRBJ1-2	few	CAKSPTGTGGNYGYTF	TGTGCCAAGAGCCCAACCGGGACAGGGGGCAACTATGGCTACACCTTC
NA	TRBV27	TRBJ2-5	once	CASSTGLGLMETQYF	TGTGCCAGCAGTACGGGACTGGGACTTATGGAGACCCAGTACTTC
NA	TRBV7-9	TRBJ1-4	many	CASSLEGQLFF	TGTGCCAGCAGCTTAGAAGGGCAACTGTTTTTT
TRBD1	TRBV7-3	TRBJ1-4	few	CASSSDRGGGDEKLFF	TGTGCCAGCAGTTCGGACAGGGGCGGTGGTGATGAAAAACTGTTTTTT
NA	TRBV9	TRBJ1-2	many	CASSVATGGNGYTF	TGTGCCAGCAGCGTAGCGACGGGGGGAAATGGCTACACCTTC
NA	TRBV7-9	TRBJ1-2	NA	CASRKDGTRGYGGYTF	TGTGCCAGCAGGAAAGACGGGACGAGGGGCTACGGTGGCTACACCTTC
NA	TRBV29-1	TRBJ2-7	many	CSATGTATYEQYF	TGCAGCGCTACCGGGACCGCGACCTACGAGCAGTACTTC
TRBD2	TRBV12-3/TRBV12-4	TRBJ2-2	NA	CASRPLLRETYTGELFF	TGTGCCAGCAGACCGTTATTGCGGGAGACCTACACCGGGGAGCTGTTTTTT
TRBD2	TRBV5-1	TRBJ2-5	NA	CASGLGGGEETQYF	TGCGCCAGCGGACTGGGCGGGGGGGAAGAGACCCAGTACTTC
NA	TRBV19	TRBJ1-6	few	CATAGRDLGDSPLHF	TGTGCCACTGCGGGCCGGGACCTGGGGGATTCACCCCTCCACTTT
NA	TRBV9	TRBJ2-5	few	CASSAARDASFQETQYF	TGTGCCAGCAGCGCCGCTCGGGACGCAAGTTTCCAAGAGACCCAGTACTTC
NA	TRBV7-2	TRBJ2-7	NA	CASSYRGHLYEQYF	TGTGCCAGCAGCTACCGGGGACACCTCTACGAGCAGTACTTC
NA	TRBV3-1	TRBJ1-1	NA	CASHLPQEHMNTEAFF	TGTGCCAGCCACCTCCCCCAGGAGCACATGAACACTGAAGCTTTCTTT
NA	TRBV20-1	TRBJ2-7	NA	CSARLGQIKTYEQYF	TGCAGTGCTAGGCTGGGGCAAATAAAGACCTACGAGCAGTACTTC
TRBD1	TRBV25-1	TRBJ1-6	many	CASSDRARHSSYNSPLHF	TGTGCCAGCTCCGACAGGGCCCGTCATAGCTCCTATAATTCACCCCTCCACTTT
NA	TRBV5-1	TRBJ2-2	few	CASSLEVETGELFF	TGCGCCAGCAGCTTGGAGGTGGAAACCGGGGAGCTGTTTTTT
NA	TRBV11-2	TRBJ2-5	few	CASSLGSIFQETQYF	TGTGCCAGCAGCTTAGGTAGTATTTTTCAAGAGACCCAGTACTTC
NA	TRBV7-9	TRBJ2-2	NA	CASSPSGPGELFF	TGTGCCAGCAGCCCCAGTGGACCCGGGGAGCTGTTTTTT
TRBD2	TRBV9	TRBJ2-7	many	CASSVGLAGVGEQYF	TGTGCCAGCAGCGTGGGACTAGCGGGAGTCGGGGAGCAGTACTTC
TRBD1	TRBV7-4	TRBJ1-3	many	CASSRPRDRAYGNTIYF	TGTGCCAGCAGCCGACCCCGGGACAGGGCGTATGGAAACACCATATATTTT